Below, one T cell receptor (beta chain) is given with its context. The data originate from a study of shared clonotypes between healthy human individuals. Study background: Per donor, three plates held CD4 naive cells, three held CD4 memory, two held CD8 naive and one held CD8 memory.

Repertoires were generated with immunoSEQ multiplex PCR, while TCRdb's copy carries only in-frame clones and drops some. The table shows over 2 million clones, with over 85% occurring only once. Trimming took 1 base from V and 2 from J; bases not matched to a gene: 8. The CDR3 extends over 16 amino acids. Germline CDR1 is LGHNA and CDR2 is YSLEER. The gene calls are TRBV4-3 and TRBJ2-7; TRBD2 agrees at 7 bases. Material: naive CD4+ T cells sorted from blood. Subset defined: CD45RA+ positively selected. The origin of this receptor is a man aged 18 to 30 in good health. The CDR3 loop reads CASSQGPTAGTYEQYF. The CDR3 region has the DNA TGCGCCAGCAGCCAAGGACCCACAGCGGGAACCTACGAGCAGTACTTC.